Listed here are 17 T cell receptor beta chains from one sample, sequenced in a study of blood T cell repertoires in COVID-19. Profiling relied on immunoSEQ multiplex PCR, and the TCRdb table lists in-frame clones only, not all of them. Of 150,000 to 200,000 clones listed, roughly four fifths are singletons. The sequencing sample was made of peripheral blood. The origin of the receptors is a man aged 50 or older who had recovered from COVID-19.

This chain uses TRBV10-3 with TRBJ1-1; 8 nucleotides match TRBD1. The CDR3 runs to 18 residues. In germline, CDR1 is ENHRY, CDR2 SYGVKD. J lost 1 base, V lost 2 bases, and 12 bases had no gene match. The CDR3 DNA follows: TGTGCCATCAGTGAGGGGGCAGGGGGCGCGGGGCGGAACACTGAAGCTTTCTTT. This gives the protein CAISEGAGGAGRNTEAFF.

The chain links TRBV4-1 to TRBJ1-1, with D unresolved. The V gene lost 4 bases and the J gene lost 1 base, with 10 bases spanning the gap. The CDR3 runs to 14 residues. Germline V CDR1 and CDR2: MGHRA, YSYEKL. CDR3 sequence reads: CASSLVERNTEAFF. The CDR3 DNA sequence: TGCGCCAGCAGCCTGGTGGAGCGGAACACTGAAGCTTTCTTT.

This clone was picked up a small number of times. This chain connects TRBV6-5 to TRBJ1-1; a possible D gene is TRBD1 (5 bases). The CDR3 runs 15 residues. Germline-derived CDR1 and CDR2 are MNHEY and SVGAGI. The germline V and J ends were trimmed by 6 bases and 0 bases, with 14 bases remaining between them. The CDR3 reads CASRKGISMNTEAFF. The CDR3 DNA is TGTGCCAGCAGGAAGGGGATCTCCATGAACACTGAAGCTTTCTTT.

The CDR3: CASSDPSGRALNEQFF. In DNA, the CDR3 is TGCGCCAGCAGTGATCCTAGCGGGAGGGCGCTCAATGAGCAGTTCTTC. The chain uses TRBV10-1 and TRBJ2-1, with 12 bases lining up with TRBD2. The CDR3 sequence is 16 residues long. The germline V gene encodes CDR1 WNHNN and CDR2 SYGVQD (reference sequence). Trimming took 3 bases from V and 6 from J; bases not matched to a gene: 6.

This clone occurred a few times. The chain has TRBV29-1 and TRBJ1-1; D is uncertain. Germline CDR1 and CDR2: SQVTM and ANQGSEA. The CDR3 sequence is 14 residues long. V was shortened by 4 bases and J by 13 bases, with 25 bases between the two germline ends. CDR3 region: CSVVAIGGSPSGFF. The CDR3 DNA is TGCAGCGTTGTAGCAATAGGCGGGTCCCCGTCGGGTTTCTTT.

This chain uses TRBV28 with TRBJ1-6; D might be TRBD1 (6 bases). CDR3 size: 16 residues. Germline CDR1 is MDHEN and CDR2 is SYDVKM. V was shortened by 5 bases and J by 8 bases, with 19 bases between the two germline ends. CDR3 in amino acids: CASSTTSGTPYSPLHF. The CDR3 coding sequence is TGTGCCAGCAGTACGACCTCCGGGACACCTTATTCACCCCTCCACTTT.

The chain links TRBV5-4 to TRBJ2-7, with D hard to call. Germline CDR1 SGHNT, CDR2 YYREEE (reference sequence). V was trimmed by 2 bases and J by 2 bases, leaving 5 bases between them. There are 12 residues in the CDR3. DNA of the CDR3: TGTGCCAGCAGCTTTTATACCTACGAGCAGTACTTC. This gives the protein CASSFYTYEQYF.

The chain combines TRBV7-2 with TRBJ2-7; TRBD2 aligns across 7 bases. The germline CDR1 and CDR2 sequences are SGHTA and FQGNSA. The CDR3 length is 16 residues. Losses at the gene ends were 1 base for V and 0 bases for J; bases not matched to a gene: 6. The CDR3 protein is CASSLVGGLGSYEQYF. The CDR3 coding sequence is TGTGCCAGCAGCTTAGTCGGCGGACTAGGCTCCTACGAGCAGTACTTC. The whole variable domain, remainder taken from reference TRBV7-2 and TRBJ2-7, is GAGVSQSPSNKVTEKGKDVELRCDPISGHTALYWYRQSLGQGLEFLIYFQGNSAPDKSGLPSDRFSAERTGGSVSTLTIQRTQQEDSAVYLCASSLVGGLGSYEQYFGPGTRLTVT.

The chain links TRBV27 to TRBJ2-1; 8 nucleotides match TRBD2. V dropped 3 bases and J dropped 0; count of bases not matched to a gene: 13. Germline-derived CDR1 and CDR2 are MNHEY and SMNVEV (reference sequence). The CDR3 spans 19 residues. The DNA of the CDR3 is TGTGCCAGCAGTTTTTCGGGACCGGGACTAGAAAGCTCCTACAATGAGCAGTTCTTC. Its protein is CASSFSGPGLESSYNEQFF.

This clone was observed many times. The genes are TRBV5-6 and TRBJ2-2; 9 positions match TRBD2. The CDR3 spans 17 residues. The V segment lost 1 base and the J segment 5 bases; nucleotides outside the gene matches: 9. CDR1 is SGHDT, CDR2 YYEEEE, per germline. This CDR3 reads CASSLYGSGRATGELFF. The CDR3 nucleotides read TGTGCCAGCAGCTTGTATGGTAGCGGGAGAGCTACCGGGGAGCTGTTTTTT.

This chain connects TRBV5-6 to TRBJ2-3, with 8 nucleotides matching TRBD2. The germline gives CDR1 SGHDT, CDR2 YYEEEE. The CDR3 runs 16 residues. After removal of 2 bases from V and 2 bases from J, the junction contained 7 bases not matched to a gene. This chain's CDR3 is CASSFLAGASTDTQYF. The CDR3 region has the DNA TGTGCCAGCAGCTTCCTAGCGGGCGCCTCCACAGATACGCAGTATTTT.

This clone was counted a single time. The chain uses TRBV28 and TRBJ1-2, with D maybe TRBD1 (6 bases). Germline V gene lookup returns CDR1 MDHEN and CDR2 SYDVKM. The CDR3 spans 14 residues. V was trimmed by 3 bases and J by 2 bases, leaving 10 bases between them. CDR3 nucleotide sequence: TGTGCCAGCAGTTTCCCAGGGGAGAACTATGGCTACACCTTC. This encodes CASSFPGENYGYTF.

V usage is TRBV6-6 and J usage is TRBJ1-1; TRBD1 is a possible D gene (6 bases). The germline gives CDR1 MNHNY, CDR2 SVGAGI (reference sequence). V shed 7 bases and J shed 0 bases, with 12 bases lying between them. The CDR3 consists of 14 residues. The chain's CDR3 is CASTYGQLNTEAFF. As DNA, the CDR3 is TGTGCCAGCACCTATGGACAGTTGAACACTGAAGCTTTCTTT.

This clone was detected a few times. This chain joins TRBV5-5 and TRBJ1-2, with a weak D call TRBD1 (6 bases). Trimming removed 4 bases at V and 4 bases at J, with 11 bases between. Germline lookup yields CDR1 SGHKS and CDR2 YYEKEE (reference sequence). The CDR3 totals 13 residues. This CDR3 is CASSLDRRYGYTF. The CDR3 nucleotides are TGTGCCAGCAGCCTTGACAGGCGCTATGGCTACACCTTC.

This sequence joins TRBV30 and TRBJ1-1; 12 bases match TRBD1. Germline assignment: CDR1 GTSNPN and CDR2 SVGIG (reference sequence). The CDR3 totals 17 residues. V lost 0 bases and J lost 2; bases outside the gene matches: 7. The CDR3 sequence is CAWSVVGTGGFNTEAFF. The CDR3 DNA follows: TGTGCCTGGAGTGTAGTTGGGACAGGGGGCTTTAACACTGAAGCTTTCTTT.

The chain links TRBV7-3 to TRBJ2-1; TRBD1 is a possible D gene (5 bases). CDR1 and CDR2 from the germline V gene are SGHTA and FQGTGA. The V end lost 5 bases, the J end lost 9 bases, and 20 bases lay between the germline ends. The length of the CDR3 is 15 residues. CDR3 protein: CASSPQTERGGEQFF. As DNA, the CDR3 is TGTGCCAGCAGCCCCCAAACGGAAAGGGGTGGTGAGCAGTTCTTC.

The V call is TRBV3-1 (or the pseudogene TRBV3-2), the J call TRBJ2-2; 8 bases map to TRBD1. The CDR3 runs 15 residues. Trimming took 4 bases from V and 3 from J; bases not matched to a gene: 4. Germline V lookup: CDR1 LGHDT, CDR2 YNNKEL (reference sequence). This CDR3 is CASSRRGPDTGELFF. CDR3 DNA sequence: TGTGCCAGCAGCCGCAGGGGGCCGGACACCGGGGAGCTGTTTTTT.